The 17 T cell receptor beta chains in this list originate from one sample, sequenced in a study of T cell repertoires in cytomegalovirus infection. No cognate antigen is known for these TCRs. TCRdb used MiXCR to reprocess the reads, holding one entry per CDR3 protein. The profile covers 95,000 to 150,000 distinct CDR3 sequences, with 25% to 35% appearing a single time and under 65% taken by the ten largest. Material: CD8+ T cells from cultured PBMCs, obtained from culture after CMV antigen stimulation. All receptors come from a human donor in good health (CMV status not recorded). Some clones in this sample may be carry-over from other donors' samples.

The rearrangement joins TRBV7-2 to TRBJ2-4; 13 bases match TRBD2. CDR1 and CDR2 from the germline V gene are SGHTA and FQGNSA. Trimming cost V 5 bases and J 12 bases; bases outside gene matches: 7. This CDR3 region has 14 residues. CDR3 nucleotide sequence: TGTGCCAGCAGCCTGGGACTAGCGGGGAAGTCTCAGTACTTC. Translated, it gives CASSLGLAGKSQYF.

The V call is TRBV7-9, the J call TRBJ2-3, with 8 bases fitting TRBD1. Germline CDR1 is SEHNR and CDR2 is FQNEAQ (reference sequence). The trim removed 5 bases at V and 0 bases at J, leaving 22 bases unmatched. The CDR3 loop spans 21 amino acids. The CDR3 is CASSTTDPTTGEPLSTDTQYF. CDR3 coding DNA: TGTGCCAGCAGCACTACGGACCCCACGACAGGGGAACCCTTGAGCACAGATACGCAGTATTTT.

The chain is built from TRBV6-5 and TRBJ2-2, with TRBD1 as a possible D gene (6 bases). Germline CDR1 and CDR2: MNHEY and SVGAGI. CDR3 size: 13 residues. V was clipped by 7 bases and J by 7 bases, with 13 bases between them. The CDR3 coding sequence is TGTGCCAGCAAAACACAGGGAAACGGGGAGCTGTTTTTT. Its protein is CASKTQGNGELFF.

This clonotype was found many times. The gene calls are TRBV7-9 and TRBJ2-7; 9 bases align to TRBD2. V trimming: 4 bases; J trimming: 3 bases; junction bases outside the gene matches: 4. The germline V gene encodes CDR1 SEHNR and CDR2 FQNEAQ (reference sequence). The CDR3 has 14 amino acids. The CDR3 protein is CASSSGLAHYEQYF. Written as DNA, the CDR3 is TGTGCCAGCAGCTCGGGACTAGCTCACTACGAGCAGTACTTC.

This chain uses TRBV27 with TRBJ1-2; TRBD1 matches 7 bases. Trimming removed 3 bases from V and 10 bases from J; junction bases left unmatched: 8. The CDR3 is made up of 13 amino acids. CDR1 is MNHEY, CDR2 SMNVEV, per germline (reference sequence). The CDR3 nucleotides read TGTGCCAGCAGTTTGCGGACAGGAAGGGCCTACACCTTC. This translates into CASSLRTGRAYTF.

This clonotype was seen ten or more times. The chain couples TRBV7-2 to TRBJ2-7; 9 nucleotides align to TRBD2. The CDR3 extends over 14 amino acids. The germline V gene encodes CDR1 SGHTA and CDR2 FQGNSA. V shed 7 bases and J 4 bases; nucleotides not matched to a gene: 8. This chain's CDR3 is CASKPRLAEYEQYF. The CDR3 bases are TGTGCCAGCAAACCGCGACTAGCGGAATACGAGCAGTACTTC.

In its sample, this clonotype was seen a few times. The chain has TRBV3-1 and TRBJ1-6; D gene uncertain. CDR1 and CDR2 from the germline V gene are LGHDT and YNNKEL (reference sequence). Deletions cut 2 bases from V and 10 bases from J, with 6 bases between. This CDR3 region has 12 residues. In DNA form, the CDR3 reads TGTGCCAGCAGCCAACTTGGATCACCCCTCCACTTT. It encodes CASSQLGSPLHF.

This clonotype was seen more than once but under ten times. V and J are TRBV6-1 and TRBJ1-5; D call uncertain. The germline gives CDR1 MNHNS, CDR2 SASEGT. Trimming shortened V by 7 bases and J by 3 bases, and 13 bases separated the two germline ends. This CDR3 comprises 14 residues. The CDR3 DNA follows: TGTGCCAGCATCGGGCAGTTCCTCAATCAGCCCCAGCATTTT. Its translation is CASIGQFLNQPQHF.

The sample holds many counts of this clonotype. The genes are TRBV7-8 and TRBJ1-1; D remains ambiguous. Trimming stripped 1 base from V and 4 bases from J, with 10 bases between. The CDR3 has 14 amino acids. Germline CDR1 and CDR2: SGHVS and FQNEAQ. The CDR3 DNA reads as TGTGCCAGCAGCTTAGATTTAGGTGGCACTGAAGCTTTCTTT. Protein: CASSLDLGGTEAFF.

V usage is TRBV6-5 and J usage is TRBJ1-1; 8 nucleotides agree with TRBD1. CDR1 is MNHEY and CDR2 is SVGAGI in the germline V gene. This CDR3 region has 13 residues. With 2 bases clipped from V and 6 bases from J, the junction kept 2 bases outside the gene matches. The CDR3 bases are TGTGCCAGCAGTTACGCGACAGGGGCTGAAGCTTTCTTT. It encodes CASSYATGAEAFF.

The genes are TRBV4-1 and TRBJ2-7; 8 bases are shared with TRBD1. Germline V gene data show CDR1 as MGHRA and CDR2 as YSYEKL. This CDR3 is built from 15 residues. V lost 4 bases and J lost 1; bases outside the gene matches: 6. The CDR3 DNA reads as TGCGCCAGCAGCCTAGGCACAGGGGGTTCCTACGAGCAGTACTTC. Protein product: CASSLGTGGSYEQYF.

CDR3 in amino acids: CASSFPALQGPHNQPQHF. CDR3 bases: TGTGCCAGCAGTTTCCCGGCTTTACAGGGACCACACAATCAGCCCCAGCATTTT. The chain links TRBV28 to TRBJ1-5; TRBD1 is a possible D gene (6 bases). In germline, CDR1 is MDHEN, CDR2 SYDVKM. V shed 3 bases and J shed 3 bases, with 21 bases lying between them. The CDR3 has 18 residues.

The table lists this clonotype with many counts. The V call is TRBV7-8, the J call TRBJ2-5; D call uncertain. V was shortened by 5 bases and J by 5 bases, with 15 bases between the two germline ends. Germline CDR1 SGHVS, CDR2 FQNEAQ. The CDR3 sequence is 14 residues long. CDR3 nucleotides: TGTGCCAGCAGCGATCCTACTGACTGGGAGACCCAGTACTTC. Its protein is CASSDPTDWETQYF.

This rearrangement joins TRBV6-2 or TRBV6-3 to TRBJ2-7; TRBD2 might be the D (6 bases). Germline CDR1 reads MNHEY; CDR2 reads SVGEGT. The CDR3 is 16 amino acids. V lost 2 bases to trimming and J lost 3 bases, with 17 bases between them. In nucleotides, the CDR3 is TGTGCCAGCAGTTACGTGTCCGGGACTGGAATCTACGAGCAGTACTTC. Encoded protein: CASSYVSGTGIYEQYF.

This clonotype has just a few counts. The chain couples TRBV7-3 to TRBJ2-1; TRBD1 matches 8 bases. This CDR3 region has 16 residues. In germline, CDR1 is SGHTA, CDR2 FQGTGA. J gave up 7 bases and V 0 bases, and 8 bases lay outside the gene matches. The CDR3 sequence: CASSLTLGQEGNEQFF. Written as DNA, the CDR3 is TGTGCCAGCAGCTTAACGTTGGGACAGGAAGGTAATGAGCAGTTCTTC.

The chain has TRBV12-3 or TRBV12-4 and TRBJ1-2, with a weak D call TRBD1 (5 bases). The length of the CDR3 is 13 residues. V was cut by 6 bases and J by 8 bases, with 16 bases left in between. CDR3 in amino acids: CASSGHEPMGYTF. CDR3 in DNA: TGTGCCAGCAGCGGACATGAACCTATGGGCTACACCTTC.

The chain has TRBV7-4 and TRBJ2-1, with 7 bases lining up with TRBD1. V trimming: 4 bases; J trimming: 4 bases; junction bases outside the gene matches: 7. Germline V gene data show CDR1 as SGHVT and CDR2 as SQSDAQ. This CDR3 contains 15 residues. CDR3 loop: CASSSGGRVYNEQFF. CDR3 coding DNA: TGTGCCAGCAGCTCAGGGGGACGGGTTTACAATGAGCAGTTCTTC.